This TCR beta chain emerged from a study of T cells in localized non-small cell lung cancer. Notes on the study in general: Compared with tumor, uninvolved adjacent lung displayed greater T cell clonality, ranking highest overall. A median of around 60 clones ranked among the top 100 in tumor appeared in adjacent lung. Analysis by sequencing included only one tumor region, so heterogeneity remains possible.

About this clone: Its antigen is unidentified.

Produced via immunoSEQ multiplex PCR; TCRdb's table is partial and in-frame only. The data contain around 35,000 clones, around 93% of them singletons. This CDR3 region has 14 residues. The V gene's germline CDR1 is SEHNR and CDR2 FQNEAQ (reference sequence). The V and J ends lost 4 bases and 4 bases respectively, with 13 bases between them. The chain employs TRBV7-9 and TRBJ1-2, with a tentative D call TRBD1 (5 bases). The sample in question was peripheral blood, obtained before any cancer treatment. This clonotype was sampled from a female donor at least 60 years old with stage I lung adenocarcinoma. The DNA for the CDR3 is TGTGCCAGCAGCTCTAGGACAAGCAGCTATGGCTACACCTTC. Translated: CASSSRTSSYGYTF.